These T cell receptor beta chains were read from a single sample in a study of T cells in narcolepsy. Measured with immunoSEQ multiplex PCR; TCRdb has only the in-frame clones, and not every one. This table holds under 30,000 clones, around 85% found once. The sequenced material came from CD45RA- memory CD4+ T cells from PBMCs. These receptors originate from a human donor with narcolepsy. CDR3s include the opening cysteine and the closing phenylalanine or tryptophan. D genes are given only for firm matches. A row's size may be missing; if present it is once, few, many or a size class.

>TRBV5-6|-|TRBJ1-6|-
CASSQDRASSPLHF
TGTGCCAGCAGCCAGGACAGAGCGAGTTCACCCCTCCACTTT
>TRBV9|-|TRBJ2-7|TRBD2
CASSVSGRTYEQYF
TGTGCCAGCAGTGTTAGCGGGAGAACCTACGAGCAGTACTTC
>TRBV13|-|TRBJ2-7|TRBD1
CASSLRDSLSEQYF
TGTGCCAGCAGCTTAAGGGACAGTCTTTCCGAGCAGTACTTC
>TRBV5-1|-|TRBJ1-1|TRBD1
CASSTGQGMNTEAFF
TGCGCCAGCAGCACTGGACAGGGAATGAACACTGAAGCTTTCTTT
>TRBV5-6|-|TRBJ2-3|TRBD2
CASRPPGLALGTQYF
TGTGCCAGCAGGCCTCCGGGACTAGCTCTCGGTACGCAGTATTTT
>TRBV9|once|TRBJ2-4|TRBD1
CASSVGQGAKNIQYF
TGTGCCAGCAGCGTAGGACAGGGGGCCAAAAACATTCAGTACTTC
>TRBV19|-|TRBJ2-3|TRBD2
CAGLFRGRQYF
TGTGCCGGCCTTTTTCGCGGGAGGCAGTATTTT
>TRBV2|-|TRBJ2-3|TRBD1
CASTIDRGTDTQYF
TGTGCCAGCACCATCGACAGGGGAACAGATACGCAGTATTTT
>TRBV9|-|TRBJ2-1|TRBD2
CASSGGSGRHNNEQFF
TGTGCCAGCAGCGGGGGGAGCGGGAGGCATAACAATGAGCAGTTCTTC
>TRBV10-3|-|TRBJ2-3|-
CAISEGSRGTDTQYF
TGTGCCATCAGTGAGGGCTCTAGAGGTACAGATACGCAGTATTTT
>TRBV5-6|-|TRBJ2-7|-
CASTTPPSSYEQYF
TGTGCCAGCACCACCCCCCCGAGCTCCTACGAGCAGTACTTC
>TRBV7-2|-|TRBJ2-7|-
CASSSKIGLGDSRSYEQYF
TGTGCCAGCAGCTCCAAAATAGGTCTCGGCGACTCGAGATCCTACGAGCAGTACTTC
>TRBV15|-|TRBJ2-5|-
CATRAPGAYQETQYF
TGTGCCACCAGGGCTCCGGGAGCGTACCAAGAGACCCAGTACTTC
>TRBV12-5|-|TRBJ1-2|-
CASGLVRANYGYTF
TGTGCTAGTGGTTTGGTACGGGCTAACTATGGCTACACCTTC
>TRBV7-8|-|TRBJ2-1|-
CASSLALNEQFF
TGTGCCAGCAGCTTAGCTCTGAATGAGCAGTTCTTC
>TRBV6-4|once|TRBJ2-2|TRBD2
CASIRTKDDDGTSGSGELFF
TGTGCCAGCATCAGAACGAAAGACGACGACGGGACTAGCGGTTCCGGGGAGCTGTTTTTT
>TRBV27|-|TRBJ1-3|-
CASSYSRGGNTIYF
TGTGCCAGCAGTTATAGCAGGGGTGGAAACACCATATATTTT
>TRBV7-3|-|TRBJ2-1|TRBD2
CASSLGLLAGGVNEQFF
TGTGCCAGCAGCTTAGGGTTATTAGCGGGAGGTGTCAATGAGCAGTTCTTC
>TRBV19|-|TRBJ1-1|TRBD1
CASSSRTGEAFF
TGTGCCAGTAGTTCTCGGACAGGTGAAGCTTTCTTT
>TRBV28|-|TRBJ1-1|-
CASHRRRVLTEAFF
TGTGCCAGCCACAGGCGACGAGTTCTCACTGAAGCTTTCTTT
>TRBV19|few|TRBJ1-2|TRBD1
CASRIAGTVYGYTF
TGTGCCAGTAGGATAGCCGGGACAGTCTATGGCTACACCTTC
>TRBV5-4|-|TRBJ1-2|-
CASSPQGLDYGYTF
TGTGCCAGCAGCCCTCAGGGGCTCGACTATGGCTACACCTTC
>TRBV5-6|few|TRBJ1-2|-
CASSLGPTVPNYGYTF
TGTGCCAGCAGCTTGGGTCCAACAGTACCCAACTATGGCTACACCTTC
>TRBV29-1|-|TRBJ1-1|-
CSVGRGGEAFF
TGCAGTGTGGGGCGAGGGGGTGAAGCTTTCTTT
>TRBV6-5|-|TRBJ2-2|-
CASGRGTGELFF
TGTGCCAGCGGCCGGGGAACCGGGGAGCTGTTTTTT
>TRBV7-9|-|TRBJ1-4|-
CASSGSGSLNEKLFF
TGTGCCAGCAGCGGGTCCGGGAGTCTTAATGAAAAACTGTTTTTT
>TRBV19|once|TRBJ2-7|-
CASSFSGTNYEQYF
TGTGCCAGTAGTTTTTCCGGGACAAACTACGAGCAGTACTTC
>TRBV5-1|-|TRBJ2-1|TRBD1
CASSASDRAYNEQFF
TGCGCCAGCAGCGCCTCGGACAGGGCCTACAATGAGCAGTTCTTC
>TRBV7-3|-|TRBJ2-3|TRBD2
CASSPGLAGGTQYF
TGTGCCAGCAGCCCAGGACTAGCGGGGGGTACGCAGTATTTT
>TRBV16|-|TRBJ1-1|TRBD1
CASSREDRGAEAFF
TGTGCCAGCAGTCGAGAAGACAGGGGCGCTGAAGCTTTCTTT
>TRBV5-1|-|TRBJ1-2|-
CASSLGQTYGYTF
TGCGCCAGCAGCTTGGGACAGACCTATGGCTACACCTTC
>TRBV6-5|-|TRBJ1-5|-
CASSSSFNQPQHF
TGTGCCAGCAGTTCCAGTTTTAATCAGCCCCAGCATTTT
>TRBV30|-|TRBJ1-2|-
CAWSWRGGRRYGYTF
TGTGCCTGGAGTTGGCGGGGGGGAAGGAGGTATGGCTACACCTTC
>TRBV14|medium-sized|TRBJ2-1|TRBD2
CASSQRVSGTVDNEQFF
TGTGCCAGCAGCCAACGAGTTAGCGGGACCGTCGACAATGAGCAGTTCTTC
>TRBV6-1|few|TRBJ1-5|TRBD1
CASSPGQGPWQPQHF
TGTGCCAGCAGTCCCGGACAGGGTCCCTGGCAGCCCCAGCATTTT
>TRBV6-1|-|TRBJ1-5|-
CASSPTGYNQPQHF
TGTGCCAGCAGCCCTACAGGATATAATCAGCCCCAGCATTTT
>TRBV15|-|TRBJ2-4|-
CATSRAPTGRGAKNIQYF
TGTGCCACCAGCAGAGCACCGACAGGGCGGGGTGCCAAAAACATTCAGTACTTC
>TRBV11-2|-|TRBJ2-7|-
CASSLQLLTSTEQYF
TGTGCCAGCAGCTTACAACTATTAACTAGCACCGAGCAGTACTTC
>TRBV11-3|-|TRBJ2-3|TRBD2
CASSLSGRASTDTQYF
TGTGCCAGCAGCTTAAGCGGGAGGGCCAGCACAGATACGCAGTATTTT
>TRBV7-8|-|TRBJ1-5|-
CASSSYSETSNQPQHF
TGTGCCAGCAGCTCATACAGTGAAACGAGCAATCAGCCCCAGCATTTT
>TRBV5-1|few|TRBJ2-3|TRBD2
CASSLVPQTSGSTDTQYF
TGCGCCAGCAGCTTGGTTCCCCAGACTAGCGGGAGCACAGATACGCAGTATTTT
>TRBV4-1|-|TRBJ2-3|-
CASSQLPLDYKDF
TGCGCCAGCAGCCAGCTTCCCCTGGACTACAAAGATTTT
>TRBV10-3|-|TRBJ1-2|-
CAARTVYGYTF
TGTGCCGCTCGGACAGTCTATGGCTACACCTTC
>TRBV19|-|TRBJ2-7|-
CATSESYEQYF
TGTGCCACTAGCGAGTCCTACGAGCAGTACTTC
>TRBV6-1|-|TRBJ2-7|-
CASSVGTQHYEQYF
TGTGCCAGCAGTGTCGGGACACAACACTACGAGCAGTACTTC
>TRBV25-1|-|TRBJ2-3|TRBD1
CASSARQGADTQYF
TGTGCCAGCAGTGCCCGACAGGGCGCAGATACGCAGTATTTT
>TRBV30|-|TRBJ1-1|-
CAWSVLQGRTEAFF
TGTGCCTGGAGTGTTCTCCAGGGGCGAACTGAAGCTTTCTTT